This T cell receptor beta chain was profiled in a study of blood T cell repertoires in COVID-19. Here immunoSEQ multiplex PCR was the method, and the copy in TCRdb shows in-frame clones only, minus some. This sample yields about 150,000 clones, of which 70% to 90% are seen a single time; approximately 3.5% belongs to the top ten. V lost 6 bases, J lost 5 bases, and 8 bases stayed unmatched. The germline V gene encodes CDR1 MDHEN and CDR2 SYDVKM. This CDR3 has 16 amino acids. The sequencing sample was made of peripheral blood. This receptor was taken from a man between 70 and 80 years old with acute or convalescent COVID-19. V usage is TRBV28 and J usage is TRBJ2-2, with 11 nucleotides matching TRBD2. The CDR3, as DNA: TGTGCCAGCAGCGAGCTAGCGGGAGGTTCTACCGGGGAGCTGTTTTTT. It yields the protein CASSELAGGSTGELFF.